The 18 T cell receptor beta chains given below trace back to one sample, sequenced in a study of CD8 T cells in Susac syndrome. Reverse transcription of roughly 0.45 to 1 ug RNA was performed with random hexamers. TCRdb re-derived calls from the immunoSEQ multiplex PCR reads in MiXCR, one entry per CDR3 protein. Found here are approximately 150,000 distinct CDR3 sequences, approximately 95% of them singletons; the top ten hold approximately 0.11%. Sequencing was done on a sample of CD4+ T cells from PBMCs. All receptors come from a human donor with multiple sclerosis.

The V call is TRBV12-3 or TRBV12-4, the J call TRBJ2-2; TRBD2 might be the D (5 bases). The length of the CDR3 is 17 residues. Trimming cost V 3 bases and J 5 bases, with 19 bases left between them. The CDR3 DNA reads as TGTGCCAGCAGTTTGTTCGGAGGAGACTTCGGGACCGGGGAGCTGTTTTTT. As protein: CASSLFGGDFGTGELFF.

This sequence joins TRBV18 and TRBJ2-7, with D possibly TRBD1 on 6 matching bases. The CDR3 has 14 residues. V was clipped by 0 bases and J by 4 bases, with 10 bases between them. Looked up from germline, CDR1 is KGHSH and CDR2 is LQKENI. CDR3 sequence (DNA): TGTGCCAGCTCACCACCTGACAGGAGGTACGAGCAGTACTTC. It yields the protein CASSPPDRRYEQYF.

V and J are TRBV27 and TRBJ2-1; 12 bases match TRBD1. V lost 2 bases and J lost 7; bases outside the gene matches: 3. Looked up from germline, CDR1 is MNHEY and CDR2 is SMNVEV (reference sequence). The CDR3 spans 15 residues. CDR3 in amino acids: CASSLGDRGQNEQFF. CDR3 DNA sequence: TGTGCCAGCAGTTTAGGGGACAGGGGGCAGAATGAGCAGTTCTTC.

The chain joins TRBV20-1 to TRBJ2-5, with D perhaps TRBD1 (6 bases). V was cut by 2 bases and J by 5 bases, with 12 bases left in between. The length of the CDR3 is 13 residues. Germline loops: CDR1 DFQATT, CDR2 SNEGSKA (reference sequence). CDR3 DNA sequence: TGCAGTGCTAGACGACAGGATCTGGAGACCCAGTACTTC. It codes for CSARRQDLETQYF.

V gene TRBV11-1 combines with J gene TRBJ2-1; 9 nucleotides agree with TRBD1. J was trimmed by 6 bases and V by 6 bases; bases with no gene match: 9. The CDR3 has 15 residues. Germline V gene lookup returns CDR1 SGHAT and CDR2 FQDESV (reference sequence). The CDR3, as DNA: TGTGCCAGCAGACGAACCGGGACAGGGCCCAATGAGCAGTTCTTC. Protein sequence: CASRRTGTGPNEQFF. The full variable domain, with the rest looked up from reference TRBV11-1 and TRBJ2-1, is EAEVAQSPRYKITEKSQAVAFWCDPISGHATLYWYRQILGQGPELLVQFQDESVVDDSQLPKDRFSAERLKGVDSTLKIQPAELGDSAMYLCASRRTGTGPNEQFFGPGTRLTVL.

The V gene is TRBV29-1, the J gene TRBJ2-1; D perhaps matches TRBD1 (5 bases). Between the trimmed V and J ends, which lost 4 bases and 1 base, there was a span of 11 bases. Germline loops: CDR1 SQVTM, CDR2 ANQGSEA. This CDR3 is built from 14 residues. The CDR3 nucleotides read TGCAGCGTTGGCTCGTCAGGGTCCTACAATGAGCAGTTCTTC. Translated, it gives CSVGSSGSYNEQFF.

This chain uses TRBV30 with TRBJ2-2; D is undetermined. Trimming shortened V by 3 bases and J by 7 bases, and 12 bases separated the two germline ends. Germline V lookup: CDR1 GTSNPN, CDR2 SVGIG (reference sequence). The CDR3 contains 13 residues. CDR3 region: CAWSERPRGELFF. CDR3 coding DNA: TGTGCCTGGAGCGAGAGGCCTCGCGGGGAGCTGTTTTTT.

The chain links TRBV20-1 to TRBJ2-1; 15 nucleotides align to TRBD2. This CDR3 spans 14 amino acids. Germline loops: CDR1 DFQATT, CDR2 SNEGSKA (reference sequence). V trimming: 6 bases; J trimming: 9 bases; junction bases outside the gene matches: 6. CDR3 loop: CSAGGLAGGSEQFF. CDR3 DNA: TGCAGTGCAGGGGGACTAGCGGGGGGAAGTGAGCAGTTCTTC.

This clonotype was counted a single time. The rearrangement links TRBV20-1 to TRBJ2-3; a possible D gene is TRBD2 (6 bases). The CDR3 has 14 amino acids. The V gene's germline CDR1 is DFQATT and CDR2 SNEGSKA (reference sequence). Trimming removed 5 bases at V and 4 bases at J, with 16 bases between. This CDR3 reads CSASQVVAADTQYF. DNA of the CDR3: TGCAGTGCTTCCCAGGTGGTAGCGGCAGATACGCAGTATTTT.

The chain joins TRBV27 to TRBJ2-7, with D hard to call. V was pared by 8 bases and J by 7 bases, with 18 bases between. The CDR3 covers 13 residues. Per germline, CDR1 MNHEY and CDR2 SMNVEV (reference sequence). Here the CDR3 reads CASLARGFREQYF. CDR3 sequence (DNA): TGTGCCAGCTTGGCTAGAGGTTTTCGGGAGCAGTACTTC.

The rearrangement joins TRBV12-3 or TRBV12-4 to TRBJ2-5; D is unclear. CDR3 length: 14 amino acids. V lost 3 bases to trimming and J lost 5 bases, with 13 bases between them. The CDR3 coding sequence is TGTGCCAGCAGTTTGGGTAGGAATGCGGAGACCCAGTACTTC. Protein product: CASSLGRNAETQYF.

The CDR3 coding sequence is TGTGCCAGCAGCCAAGAAAGCTCTGGGGCCAACGTCCTGACTTTC. Amino acid sequence: CASSQESSGANVLTF. The V call is TRBV7-9, the J call TRBJ2-6, with D uncertain. The germline CDR1 and CDR2 sequences are SEHNR and FQNEAQ (reference sequence). V shed 5 bases and J shed 0 bases, with 8 bases lying between them. This CDR3 is built from 15 residues.

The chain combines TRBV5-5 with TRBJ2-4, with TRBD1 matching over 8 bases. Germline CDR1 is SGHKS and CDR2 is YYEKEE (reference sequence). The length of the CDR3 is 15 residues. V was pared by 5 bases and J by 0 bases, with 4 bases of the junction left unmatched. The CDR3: CASRFQGAAKNIQYF. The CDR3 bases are TGTGCCAGCAGGTTCCAGGGGGCAGCCAAAAACATTCAGTACTTC.

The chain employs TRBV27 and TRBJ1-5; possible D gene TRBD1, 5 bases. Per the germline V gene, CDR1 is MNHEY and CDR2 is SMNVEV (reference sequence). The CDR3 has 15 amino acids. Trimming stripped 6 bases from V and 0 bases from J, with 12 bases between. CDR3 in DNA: TGTGCCAGCAGGTCAACAGGATATAGCAATCAGCCCCAGCATTTT. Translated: CASRSTGYSNQPQHF.

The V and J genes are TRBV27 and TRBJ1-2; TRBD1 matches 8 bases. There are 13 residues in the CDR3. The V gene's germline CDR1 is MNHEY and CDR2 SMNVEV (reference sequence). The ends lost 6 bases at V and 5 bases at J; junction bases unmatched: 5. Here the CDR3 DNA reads TGTGCCAGCAGCGAAACAGGGGGATATGGCTACACCTTC. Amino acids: CASSETGGYGYTF.

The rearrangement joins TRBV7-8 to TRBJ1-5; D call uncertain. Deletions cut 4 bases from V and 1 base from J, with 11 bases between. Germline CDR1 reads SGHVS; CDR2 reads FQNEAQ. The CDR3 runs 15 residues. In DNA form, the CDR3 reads TGTGCCAGCAGCTCCCGGGCCGCGAGCAATCAGCCCCAGCATTTT. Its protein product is CASSSRAASNQPQHF.

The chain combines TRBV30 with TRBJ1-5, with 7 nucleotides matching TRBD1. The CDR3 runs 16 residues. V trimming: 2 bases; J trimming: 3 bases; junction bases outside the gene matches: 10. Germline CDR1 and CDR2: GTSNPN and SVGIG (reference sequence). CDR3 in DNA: TGTGCCTGGAGTTTGGGATTGGGACAGAACAATCAGCCCCAGCATTTT. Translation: CAWSLGLGQNNQPQHF.

CDR3 nucleotides: TGCGCCAGCAGCGCATTCGGGTCTAGCTGGCAAGAGACCCAGTACTTC. Amino acid sequence: CASSAFGSSWQETQYF. The chain employs TRBV5-1 and TRBJ2-5, with a weak D call TRBD2 (5 bases). Per germline, CDR1 SGHRS and CDR2 YFSETQ. The CDR3 consists of 16 residues. V lost 4 bases and J lost 2, with 18 bases in between. The full variable domain, with the rest looked up from reference TRBV5-1 and TRBJ2-5, is KAGVTQTPRYLIKTRGQQVTLSCSPISGHRSVSWYQQTPGQGLQFLFEYFSETQRNKGNFPGRFSGRQFSNSRSEMNVSTLELGDSALYLCASSAFGSSWQETQYFGPGTRLLVL.